This T cell receptor beta chain came from a study of blood T cell repertoires in COVID-19. About the research overall: Nucleic acid was either cDNA or gDNA, and it came from T cells, B-cell-depleted T cells, or PBMCs.

As originally analysed: Reference gene primer amplification yielded estimated nucleated cell counts. The protocol was immunoSEQ multiplex PCR, while the TCRdb copy is restricted to in-frame clones and leaves out a portion. The V and J calls and clone size were taken over from that table, and D and trimming were inferred from the DNA. This table has 250,000 to 350,000 clones, 75% to 90% appearing once. The germline V gene encodes CDR1 GTSNPN and CDR2 SVGIG (reference sequence). V was trimmed by 2 bases and J by 5 bases, leaving 12 bases between them. This CDR3 comprises 14 residues. This TCR was sampled from a woman aged 25 to 39 who had recovered from COVID-19. The source material was PBMCs or T cells enriched from blood (not recorded which). The chain employs TRBV30 and TRBJ1-4; possibly TRBD1 for D (5 bases). The CDR3 protein is CAWSPAGRNEKLFF. CDR3 in DNA: TGTGCCTGGAGTCCGGCGGGACGGAATGAAAAACTGTTTTTT.